These 26 T cell receptor beta chains came from one sample sequenced in a study of identical twins. In TCRdb, the 5' RACE reads were re-called with MiXCR into one record per CDR3 protein. The sample holds some 590,000 distinct CDR3 sequences, 9% to 10% seen once. The sample also formed part of further work on yellow fever vaccine responses in identical twins.

Sequenced: PBMCs. The receptors here all came from a woman in her late teens or twenties in good health.

This clonotype came up a few times. V gene TRBV20-1 combines with J gene TRBJ2-3; 7 bases are a match to TRBD1. Germline V lookup: CDR1 DFQATT, CDR2 SNEGSKA (reference sequence). V gave up 6 bases and J gave up 2 bases; unmatched junction bases: 14. The CDR3 loop spans 16 amino acids. CDR3: CSATNPRTGDTDTQYF. CDR3 sequence (DNA): TGCAGTGCCACGAATCCTCGGACAGGAGACACAGATACGCAGTATTTT.

This rearrangement joins TRBV20-1 to TRBJ2-3; D unclear. V was clipped by 3 bases and J by 5 bases, with 12 bases between them. The germline gives CDR1 DFQATT, CDR2 SNEGSKA (reference sequence). The length of the CDR3 is 13 residues. The CDR3 spells CSARTRAQDTQYF. The DNA of the CDR3 is TGCAGTGCTAGGACAAGGGCCCAAGATACGCAGTATTTT.

This clonotype was recorded a few times. The chain employs TRBV29-1 and TRBJ2-3; 8 bases are shared with TRBD2. Per the germline V gene, CDR1 is SQVTM and CDR2 is ANQGSEA. CDR3 size: 13 residues. The V gene end was trimmed by 2 bases and the J gene end by 4 bases; junction bases not matched to a gene: 2. The CDR3 nucleotides are TGCAGCGTTGAAAAAGCGGGAGCAGATACGCAGTATTTT. Protein sequence: CSVEKAGADTQYF.

In regard to this clonotype: One junction end disagrees with the germline gene, perhaps due to a read error. The genes are TRBV6-1 and TRBJ2-3; D is possibly TRBD2 (5 bases). CDR1 is MNHNS, CDR2 SASEGT, per germline. The CDR3 length is 15 residues. Here the CDR3 reads CASRTRGSSTDTLYF. CDR3 nucleotides: TGTGCCAGCAGGACCCGCGGTTCTAGCACAGATACGCTGTATTTT.

This clonotype showed up many times. The chain joins TRBV3-1 to TRBJ2-7, with D perhaps TRBD1 or TRBD2 (6 bases each). This CDR3 has 13 residues. V lost 2 bases and J 7 bases, leaving 12 bases between the germline ends. Germline V gene data show CDR1 as LGHDT and CDR2 as YNNKEL (reference sequence). CDR3 DNA: TGTGCCAGCAGCCAATTCGGGGGCCGGGAGCAGTACTTC. As protein: CASSQFGGREQYF.

This clonotype came up a few times. The V call is TRBV5-1, the J call TRBJ2-1; weak D call: TRBD1 (5 bases). With 7 bases removed from V and 8 bases from J, the gap between germline ends came to 19 bases. Germline assignment: CDR1 SGHRS and CDR2 YFSETQ. The CDR3 extends over 14 amino acids. The CDR3 coding sequence is TGCGCCAGCGGGTCGGTGGCAGGGTGGCATGAGCAGTTCTTC. Amino acid sequence: CASGSVAGWHEQFF. Based on the CDR3 plus reference TRBV5-1 and TRBJ2-1, the full variable domain is KAGVTQTPRYLIKTRGQQVTLSCSPISGHRSVSWYQQTPGQGLQFLFEYFSETQRNKGNFPGRFSGRQFSNSRSEMNVSTLELGDSALYLCASGSVAGWHEQFFGPGTRLTVL.

In this sample, this clonotype turned up many times. This chain joins TRBV2 and TRBJ2-4; D is undetermined. V lost 3 bases to trimming and J lost 0 bases, with 15 bases between them. Germline assignment: CDR1 SNHLY and CDR2 FYNNEI. This CDR3 spans 17 amino acids. CDR3 loop: CASSDHPPRLAKNIQYF. CDR3 in DNA: TGTGCCAGCAGTGACCACCCCCCACGGCTAGCCAAAAACATTCAGTACTTC.

The sample holds a few counts of this clonotype. The CDR3 bases are TGTGCCAGCAGTTCGGGCTCGAGGGAGCAGTACTTC. Its translation is CASSSGSREQYF. The chain recombines TRBV11-3 with TRBJ2-7, with D uncertain. CDR1 and CDR2 (germline): SGHNT, YENEEA. V shed 6 bases and J shed 7 bases, with 13 bases lying between them. The CDR3 has 12 amino acids.

This clonotype was picked up a small number of times. The chain links TRBV6-2 or TRBV6-3 to TRBJ1-1, with D hard to call. The CDR3 length is 14 residues. With 3 bases removed from V and 0 bases from J, the gap between germline ends came to 8 bases. Germline CDR1 reads MNHEY; CDR2 reads SVGEGT. The CDR3 spells CASSYSEMNTEAFF. CDR3 nucleotides: TGTGCCAGCAGTTATTCCGAAATGAACACTGAAGCTTTCTTT.

This clonotype was observed many times. The chain links TRBV9 to TRBJ2-3, with 7 bases matching TRBD1. Trimming at V came to 4 bases and at J to 0 bases, leaving 8 bases not matched to a gene. CDR1 SGDLS and CDR2 YYNGEE come from the germline V gene. The CDR3 sequence is 16 residues long. CDR3 in DNA: TGTGCCAGCAGCCCAGGGACAGATTTAAGCACAGATACGCAGTATTTT. Protein: CASSPGTDLSTDTQYF.

In its sample, this clonotype was seen many times. This rearrangement joins TRBV6-2 or TRBV6-3 to TRBJ1-1; no reliable D call. The CDR3 loop spans 11 amino acids. CDR1 MNHEY and CDR2 SVGEGT come from the germline V gene. DNA of the CDR3: TGTGCATGTTTGAGGAACACTGAAGCTTTCTTT. Amino acids: CACLRNTEAFF.

The J gene is TRBJ1-5, the V gene TRBV12-3 or TRBV12-4; D remains ambiguous. V shed 2 bases and J shed 6 bases, with 11 bases lying between them. The CDR3 length is 14 residues. The DNA of the CDR3 is TGTGCCAGCAGTTTAAGAGAAGGGAGTCAGCCCCAGCATTTT. Protein product: CASSLREGSQPQHF.

This clonotype was detected many times. This chain connects TRBV6-4 to TRBJ1-2; no firm D call. Germline CDR1 MRHNA, CDR2 SNTAGT. V gave up 2 bases and J gave up 2 bases, with 18 bases separating them. The length of the CDR3 is 17 residues. For the CDR3, the DNA is TGTGCCAGCAGTGACCCTCGGGGTGGGAGGCGGAACTATGGCTACACCTTC. Translation gives CASSDPRGGRRNYGYTF.

This clonotype has ten or more counts. The gene calls are TRBV6-5 and TRBJ1-1; D not resolved. The CDR3 contains 13 residues. Trimming took 2 bases from V and 1 from J, leaving 5 bases between them. CDR1 is MNHEY and CDR2 is SVGAGI in the germline V gene. CDR3 residues: CASSYPGNTEAFF. The CDR3 nucleotides are TGTGCCAGCAGTTACCCAGGGAACACTGAAGCTTTCTTT.

Here the CDR3 reads CASSTLPGTGDTDTQYF. CDR3 nucleotide sequence: TGTGCCAGCTCAACCTTACCCGGGACAGGGGACACAGATACGCAGTATTTT. The J gene is TRBJ2-3, the V gene TRBV18; 10 nucleotides line up with TRBD1. Germline CDR1 is KGHSH and CDR2 is LQKENI. V gave up 5 bases and J gave up 2 bases; unmatched junction bases: 10. This CDR3 region has 17 residues.

This clonotype has more than one count but fewer than ten. This chain connects TRBV24-1 to TRBJ2-1; TRBD1 might be the D (6 bases). Germline V lookup: CDR1 KGHDR, CDR2 SFDVKD. This CDR3 is 13 amino acids long. Trimming stripped 7 bases from V and 2 bases from J, with 8 bases between. The CDR3 sequence: CATRDSPYNEQFF. CDR3 sequence (DNA): TGTGCCACCAGGGACAGCCCCTACAATGAGCAGTTCTTC.

V gene TRBV6-5 combines with J gene TRBJ1-1, with D maybe TRBD1 (5 bases). Trimming took off 1 base at V and 7 bases at J, with 10 bases between the two ends. Per germline, CDR1 MNHEY and CDR2 SVGAGI. The CDR3 totals 13 residues. For the CDR3, the DNA is TGTGCCAGCAGTTACTTTGTGAGGGGTGAAGCTTTCTTT. Translating gives CASSYFVRGEAFF.

The chain links TRBV7-6 to TRBJ2-3; the match to TRBD2 covers 9 bases. Trimming took 5 bases from V and 2 from J; bases not matched to a gene: 8. Germline values: CDR1 SGHVS, CDR2 FNYEAQ. The CDR3 runs 16 residues. The DNA for the CDR3 is TGTGCCAGCAGCCAATTTGCGGGGGGGGACACAGATACGCAGTATTTT. It codes for CASSQFAGGDTDTQYF.

There are a few counts of this clonotype. The chain joins TRBV20-1 to TRBJ1-2, with D unresolved. In germline, CDR1 is DFQATT, CDR2 SNEGSKA (reference sequence). The CDR3 is made up of 12 amino acids. V was trimmed by 4 bases and J by 1 base, leaving 7 bases between them. In DNA, the CDR3 is TGCAGTGCTAAAAGGGATAACTATGGCTACACCTTC. The encoded protein is CSAKRDNYGYTF.

This clonotype was picked up many times. The chain is built from TRBV5-1 and TRBJ2-7, with D maybe TRBD2 (6 bases). There are 13 residues in the CDR3. V was trimmed by 4 bases and J by 2 bases, leaving 10 bases between them. Germline CDR1 is SGHRS and CDR2 is YFSETQ. The CDR3 region has the DNA TGCGCCAGCAGCCGCGGGGCCGCCTACGAGCAGTACTTC. This translates into CASSRGAAYEQYF.

The chain has TRBV5-4 and TRBJ2-2; D perhaps matches TRBD2 (6 bases). V was shortened by 4 bases and J by 5 bases, with 15 bases between the two germline ends. Per germline, CDR1 SGHNT and CDR2 YYREEE (reference sequence). The length of the CDR3 is 15 residues. CDR3 DNA sequence: TGTGCCAGCAGCCTCCGGGACTCCCAAACCGGGGAGCTGTTTTTT. Amino acids: CASSLRDSQTGELFF. The variable domain in full, completed from reference TRBV5-4 and TRBJ2-2, reads ETGVTQSPTHLIKTRGQQVTLRCSSQSGHNTVSWYQQALGQGPQFIFQYYREEENGRGNFPPRFSGLQFPNYSSELNVNALELDDSALYLCASSLRDSQTGELFFGEGSRLTVL.

This sequence joins TRBV7-2 and TRBJ1-1, with 7 nucleotides matching TRBD1. Germline trimming cut 7 bases from V and 3 bases from J; bases unmatched to any gene: 8. Germline V gives CDR1 SGHTA, CDR2 FQGNSA. The CDR3 runs to 14 residues. The CDR3 loop is CASNIGDRYTEAFF. CDR3 nucleotides: TGTGCCAGCAACATCGGGGACAGATACACTGAAGCTTTCTTT.

The J gene is TRBJ2-5, the V gene TRBV7-2; no clear D. V was cut by 4 bases and J by 5 bases, with 14 bases left in between. Germline V CDR1 and CDR2: SGHTA, FQGNSA. This CDR3 has 14 residues. The CDR3 region is CASSSVRFWETQYF. The DNA for the CDR3 is TGTGCCAGCAGCTCGGTCCGGTTTTGGGAGACCCAGTACTTC.

This chain links TRBV5-6 with TRBJ2-5; 8 bases align to TRBD2. Per germline, CDR1 SGHDT and CDR2 YYEEEE. This CDR3 has 15 amino acids. J was trimmed by 3 bases and V by 4 bases; bases with no gene match: 8. CDR3 in DNA: TGTGCCAGCAGCCTGCGCGGGCGGGGGGAAGAGACCCAGTACTTC. It encodes CASSLRGRGEETQYF.

Details on this clonotype: Its ends do not fully match the called genes, so a read error is possible. The chain employs TRBV29-1 and TRBJ2-7; TRBD2 agrees at 7 bases. This CDR3 is built from 14 residues. The germline V gene encodes CDR1 SQVTM and CDR2 ANQGSEA. The CDR3 nucleotides read TGCAGCGTTGAAGAAGGACTAGTTTCCTCCGAGCAGTACTTC. Translation: CSVEEGLVSSEQYF.

This clonotype has at least ten counts. The rearrangement joins TRBV28 to TRBJ2-7; perhaps TRBD1 as D (5 bases). The CDR3 contains 14 residues. Trimming left V 7 bases short and J 3 bases short, with 16 bases between. Germline values: CDR1 MDHEN, CDR2 SYDVKM. Here the CDR3 reads CASTLGQGFYEQYF. The CDR3 bases are TGTGCCAGCACATTGGGGCAGGGCTTCTACGAGCAGTACTTC.